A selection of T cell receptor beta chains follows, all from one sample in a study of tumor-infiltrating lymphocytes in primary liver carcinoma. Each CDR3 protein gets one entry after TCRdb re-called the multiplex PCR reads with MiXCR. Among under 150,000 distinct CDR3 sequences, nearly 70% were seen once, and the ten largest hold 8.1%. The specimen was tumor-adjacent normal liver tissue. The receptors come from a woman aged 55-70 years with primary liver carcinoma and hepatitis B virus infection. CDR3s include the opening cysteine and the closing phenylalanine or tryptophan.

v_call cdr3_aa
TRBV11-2 CVSSVDRGYEQCF
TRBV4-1 CASSADRGSYNEQFF
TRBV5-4 CASSWDRDNYGYTF
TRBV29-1 CSVEDRYGGYTDTQYF
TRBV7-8 CASSTRTGHNTGVLLF
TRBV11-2 CTSSLVGSLNEQFF
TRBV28 CASSLSAGTGNTIYF
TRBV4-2 CASSQGLHTGELFF
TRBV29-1 CSVETAGVTQQYF
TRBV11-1 CTSSHRDRVLGFSEAFF
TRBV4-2 CASSQALATDTQYF
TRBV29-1 CSVEIYLDTREQFF
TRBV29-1 CSVARRLNSEAFF
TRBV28 CVSSLLRVVDEQFF
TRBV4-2 CASSQRDSLAKNIQYF
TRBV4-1 CAGSQDRGGVGTYEQYF
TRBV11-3 CASSPPVSNEQFF
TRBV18 CASSPQRSGRMNTEAFF
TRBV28 CASRGLARVNEQFF
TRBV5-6 CASILYGPQNEQFF
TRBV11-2 CVSSLRGLAGLRVRTDTKYF
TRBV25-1 CVSSESGLAGGTQYF
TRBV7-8 CTSSRHGPGQAVGYIF
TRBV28 CASTRDSPTEAFF
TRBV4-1 CASSDGREGYLYNGQFF
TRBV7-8 CVSSAAPSGAYNEQFF
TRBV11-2 CASSPDSANTGELFF
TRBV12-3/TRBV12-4 CASMEGMGRDETRYF
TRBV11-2 CASSLTSVSSYEQYF
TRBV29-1 CSIFRSSLETQYF
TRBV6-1 CAILPRPSEGKLVF
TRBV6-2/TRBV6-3 CVSRSQGTGNIIYF
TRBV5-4 CASSLDAGPYGYTF
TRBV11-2 CASSLSKRDTEAFF
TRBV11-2 CASSLERDTEAFF
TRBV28 CASSSLARLGNEQFF
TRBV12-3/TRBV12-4 CASSRGLAGGRYAGELFF
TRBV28 CASSRQGSYEQYF
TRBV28 CASSGQDVRLAGESEQFF
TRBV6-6 CASSSDRAVYETQYF
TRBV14 CASSPCGTDTQYF
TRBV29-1 CSVTGHSDGELLF
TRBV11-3 CVSSSRGARTTGNKQFF
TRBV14 CASSQKFTANTGELFF
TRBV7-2 CASSSPKEVPRETQNF